This passage covers 10 T cell receptor beta chains from one sample sequenced in a study of beta chain features in type 1 diabetes. Every isolated RNA sample was fully reverse transcribed, so sequencing captured expressed TCRB transcripts. TCRdb's copy holds only in-frame clones and misses some; the assay was immunoSEQ multiplex PCR. In the table there are some 150,000 clones, about 13% of which are singletons. No antigen has been assigned to these receptors. Study observations and caveats: Moderate yet significant TCRB CDR3 shortening was seen in Type 1 diabetes patients in all four CD4+ subsets.

The specimen was central memory CD4+ T cells from blood. The receptors were sampled from a man younger than 35 with type 1 diabetes.

This chain links TRBV6-5 with TRBJ1-1; no definite D call. V was cut by 1 base and J by 1 base, with 4 bases left in between. Per germline, CDR1 MNHEY and CDR2 SVGAGI. CDR3 length: 13 amino acids. As DNA, the CDR3 is TGTGCCAGCAGTTACTGGGAGAACACTGAAGCTTTCTTT. Its translation: CASSYWENTEAFF.

This clone was picked up many times. The chain employs TRBV19 and TRBJ1-2; 7 positions match TRBD1. The trim removed 6 bases at V and 8 bases at J, leaving 9 bases unmatched. The CDR3 consists of 13 residues. Looked up from germline, CDR1 is LNHDA and CDR2 is SQIVND (reference sequence). The CDR3 here is CASRLDRVYGYTF. CDR3 bases: TGTGCCAGTAGACTCGACAGGGTTTACGGCTACACCTTC.

This clone was counted only a few times. This chain joins TRBV25-1 and TRBJ1-4; D unclear. Germline V CDR1 and CDR2: MGHDK, SYGVNS. The CDR3 has 15 amino acids. Trimming cost V 3 bases and J 4 bases, with 12 bases left between them. The CDR3 loop reads CASSDAKEHNEKLFF. The CDR3 DNA follows: TGTGCCAGCAGTGACGCGAAGGAGCATAATGAAAAACTGTTTTTT.

The gene calls are TRBV11-2 and TRBJ2-1; a weak D match, TRBD2 (7 bases). V was shortened by 5 bases and J by 10 bases, with 12 bases between the two germline ends. This CDR3 comprises 12 residues. CDR1 and CDR2 (germline): SGHAT, FQNNGV. CDR3 in DNA: TGTGCCAGCAGCGGGGGGGGCCCGGAGCAGTTCTTC. It encodes CASSGGGPEQFF.

This rearrangement joins TRBV7-9 to TRBJ1-2; 8 positions agree with TRBD1. Germline lookup yields CDR1 SEHNR and CDR2 FQNEAQ (reference sequence). The CDR3 is 13 amino acids. Germline trimming cut 4 bases from V and 9 bases from J; bases unmatched to any gene: 7. CDR3 coding DNA: TGTGCCAGCAGCTCTTTGACAGGGGATCGCTACACCTTC. This gives the protein CASSSLTGDRYTF.

The chain is built from TRBV30 and TRBJ2-5, with 11 bases that match TRBD2. The CDR3 covers 16 residues. V gave up 1 base and J gave up 2 bases; unmatched junction bases: 6. Germline CDR1 is GTSNPN and CDR2 is SVGIG (reference sequence). CDR3: CAWSAGLAGLQETQYF. In DNA form, the CDR3 reads TGTGCCTGGAGTGCCGGACTAGCGGGCTTACAAGAGACCCAGTACTTC.

The rearrangement uses TRBV7-6 and TRBJ2-5; D may correspond to TRBD1 or TRBD2 (7 bases each). Germline assignment: CDR1 SGHVS and CDR2 FNYEAQ. Deletions cut 4 bases from V and 5 bases from J, with 17 bases between. The CDR3 totals 15 residues. The CDR3: CASSSEYRGGETQYF. For the CDR3, the DNA is TGTGCCAGCAGCTCAGAGTACAGGGGAGGGGAGACCCAGTACTTC.

In its sample, this clone was seen a few times. The genes are TRBV6-5 and TRBJ1-5; the D is unclear. This CDR3 has 12 residues. Germline V CDR1 and CDR2: MNHEY, SVGAGI. The V end was cut by 5 bases, the J end by 7 bases, with 9 bases between. The CDR3 nucleotides are TGTGCCAGCAGTACCGGGGAACAGCCCCAGCATTTT. This sequence encodes CASSTGEQPQHF.

Many counts were recorded for this clone. The chain joins TRBV30 to TRBJ2-1; D is unresolved. The CDR3 loop spans 11 amino acids. CDR1 and CDR2 from the germline V gene are GTSNPN and SVGIG (reference sequence). V lost 4 bases to trimming and J lost 7 bases, with 8 bases between them. CDR3 region: CAWIPGNEQFF. Here the CDR3 DNA reads TGTGCCTGGATTCCCGGGAATGAGCAGTTCTTC.

The rearrangement joins TRBV28 to TRBJ2-3; D remains ambiguous. Trimming cost V 5 bases and J 9 bases, with 9 bases left between them. Germline V gene data show CDR1 as MDHEN and CDR2 as SYDVKM. CDR3 length equals 11 residues. CDR3 protein: CASSNPRTQYF. The CDR3 DNA reads as TGTGCCAGCAGTAATCCAAGAACGCAGTATTTT.